One sample yielded the 6 T cell receptor beta chains listed below, sequenced in a study of type 1 regulatory T cells. Whole-study results and caveats: Compared with non-Tr1 cells, Tr1 cells showed a narrower TCR repertoire.

No antigen is known for these receptors. MiXCR was run by TCRdb on the reads, yielding one entry per CDR3 protein. The table lists tens of thousands of distinct CDR3 sequences, less than 25% of them singletons. The sample taken for sequencing was cultured type 1 regulatory T (Tr1) cells, either the whole culture or a sorted fraction (not recorded which). The source of these receptors is a human donor in good health.

The chain links TRBV20-1 to TRBJ2-2; TRBD1 aligns across 9 bases. Germline assignment: CDR1 DFQATT and CDR2 SNEGSKA (reference sequence). The CDR3 consists of 13 residues. V lost 7 bases and J lost 3; bases outside the gene matches: 3. CDR3 amino acids: CSGDRAYTGELFF. CDR3 DNA sequence: TGCAGTGGGGACAGGGCGTACACCGGGGAGCTGTTTTTT.

The rearrangement uses TRBV28 and TRBJ2-7; D uncertain. In germline, CDR1 is MDHEN, CDR2 SYDVKM. The CDR3 is made up of 14 amino acids. V was trimmed by 6 bases and J by 0 bases, leaving 12 bases between them. The CDR3 DNA sequence: TGTGCCAGCAGCCCTCAATTCAGCTCCTACGAGCAGTACTTC. This codes for CASSPQFSSYEQYF.

This clonotype was observed a handful of times. The chain uses TRBV5-1 and TRBJ2-7, with D uncertain. The CDR3 is made up of 13 amino acids. Germline V CDR1 and CDR2: SGHRS, YFSETQ. Trimming stripped 0 bases from V and 6 bases from J, with 10 bases between. CDR3 region: CASSLAAVSEQYF. As DNA, the CDR3 is TGCGCCAGCAGCTTGGCAGCCGTTTCCGAGCAGTACTTC.

A note on this clonotype: One junction end disagrees with the germline gene, perhaps due to a read error. The chain joins TRBV5-1 to TRBJ2-5; D not certain. CDR3 length: 11 amino acids. From germline, CDR1 is SGHRS and CDR2 YFSETQ. The chain's CDR3 is CASGLGETQYF. The CDR3 DNA follows: TGCGCCAGCGGCTTAGGGGAGACCCAGTACTTC.

The DNA of the CDR3 is TGTGCCAGCAGCCCTTCCGGGATAGATGAAAAACTGTTTTTT. Translation: CASSPSGIDEKLFF. The chain uses TRBV9 and TRBJ1-4; D call uncertain. V dropped 4 bases and J dropped 6 bases, with 13 bases sitting between them. CDR3 length: 14 amino acids. Germline CDR1 reads SGDLS; CDR2 reads YYNGEE.

On this clonotype itself: The CDR3 does not close with the conserved phenylalanine or tryptophan, likely indicating a read error. The DNA is left out, because the CDR3 cannot be placed on it with certainty; the CDR3 is given as TCRdb lists it. The chain links TRBV20-1 to TRBJ2-7; TRBD1, as called in the table, went unchecked against the DNA. The CDR3 sequence runs 11 residues, both termini included. CDR1 DFQATT and CDR2 SNEGSKA come from the germline V gene (reference sequence). CDR3 sequence reads: CSAPDRGANKL.